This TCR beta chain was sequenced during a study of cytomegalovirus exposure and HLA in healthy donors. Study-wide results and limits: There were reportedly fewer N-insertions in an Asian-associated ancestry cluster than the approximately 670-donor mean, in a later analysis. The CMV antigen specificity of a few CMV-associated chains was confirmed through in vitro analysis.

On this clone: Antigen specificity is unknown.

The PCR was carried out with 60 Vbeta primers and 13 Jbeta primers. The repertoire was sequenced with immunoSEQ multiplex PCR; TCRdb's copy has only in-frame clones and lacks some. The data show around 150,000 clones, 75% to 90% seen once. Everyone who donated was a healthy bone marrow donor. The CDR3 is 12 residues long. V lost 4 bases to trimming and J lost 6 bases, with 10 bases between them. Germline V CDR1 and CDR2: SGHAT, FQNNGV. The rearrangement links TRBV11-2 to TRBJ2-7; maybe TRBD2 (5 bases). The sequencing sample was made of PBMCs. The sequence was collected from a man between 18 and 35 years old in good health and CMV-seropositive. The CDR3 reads CASSSPSGEQYF. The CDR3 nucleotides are TGTGCCAGCAGCTCCCCAAGCGGCGAGCAGTACTTC. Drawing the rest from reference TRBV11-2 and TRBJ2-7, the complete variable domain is EAGVAQSPRYKIIEKRQSVAFWCNPISGHATLYWYQQILGQGPKLLIQFQNNGVVDDSQLPKDRFSAERLKGVDSTLKIQPAKLEDSAVYLCASSSPSGEQYFGPGTRLTVT.